Given below is one T cell receptor beta chain in context. This sample is part of a study of technical replicates of blood from several donors. The trim removed 3 bases at V and 2 bases at J, leaving 4 bases unmatched. The CDR3 totals 14 residues. CDR1 and CDR2 (germline): SGDLS, YYNGEE. Measured with immunoSEQ multiplex PCR; TCRdb has only the in-frame clones, and not every one. The sample has about 97,000 clones, around 96% seen once. The V call is TRBV9, the J call TRBJ1-1, with 7 bases matching TRBD1. Sequenced input: T cells isolated from PBMCs. This receptor was identified in a human donor in good health. The CDR3 DNA follows: TGTGCCAGCAGCGCCGGGGACAGAAACACTGAAGCTTTCTTT. It yields the protein CASSAGDRNTEAFF.